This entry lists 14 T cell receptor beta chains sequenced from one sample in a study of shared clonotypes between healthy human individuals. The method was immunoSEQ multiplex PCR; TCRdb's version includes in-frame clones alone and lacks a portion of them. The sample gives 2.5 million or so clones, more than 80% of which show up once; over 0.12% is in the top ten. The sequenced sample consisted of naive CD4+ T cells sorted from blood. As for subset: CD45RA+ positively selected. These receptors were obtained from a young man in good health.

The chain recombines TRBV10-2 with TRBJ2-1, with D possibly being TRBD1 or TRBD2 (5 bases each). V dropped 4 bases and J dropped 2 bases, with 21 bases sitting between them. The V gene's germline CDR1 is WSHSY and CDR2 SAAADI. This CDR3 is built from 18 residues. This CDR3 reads CASSGVGGSKQAYNEQFF. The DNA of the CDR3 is TGCGCCAGCAGTGGGGTAGGCGGGTCGAAACAGGCCTACAATGAGCAGTTCTTC.

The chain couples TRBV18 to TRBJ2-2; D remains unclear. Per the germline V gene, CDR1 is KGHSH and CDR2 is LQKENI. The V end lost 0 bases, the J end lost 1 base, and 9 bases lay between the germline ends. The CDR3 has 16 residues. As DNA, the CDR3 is TGTGCCAGCTCACCACCGGGCCCGGAGAACACCGGGGAGCTGTTTTTT. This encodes CASSPPGPENTGELFF. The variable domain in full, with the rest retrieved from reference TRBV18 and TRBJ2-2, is NAGVMQNPRHLVRRRGQEARLRCSPMKGHSHVYWYRQLPEEGLKFMVYLQKENIIDESGMPKERFSAEFPKEGPSILRIQQVVRGDSAAYFCASSPPGPENTGELFFGEGSRLTVL.

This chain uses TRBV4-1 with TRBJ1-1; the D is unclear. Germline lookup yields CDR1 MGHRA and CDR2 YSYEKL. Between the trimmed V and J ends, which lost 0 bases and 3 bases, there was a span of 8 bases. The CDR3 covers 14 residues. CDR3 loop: CASSQDTQYTEAFF. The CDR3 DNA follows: TGCGCCAGCAGCCAAGATACCCAGTACACTGAAGCTTTCTTT.

CDR3 amino acids: CACIQGINEKLFF. As DNA, the CDR3 is TGTGCCTGTATACAGGGAATAAATGAAAAACTGTTTTTT. J is TRBJ1-4 and V is TRBV30; tentatively, D is TRBD1 (6 bases). The germline V and J ends were trimmed by 6 bases and 5 bases, with 13 bases remaining between them. The CDR3 covers 13 residues. CDR1 is GTSNPN, CDR2 SVGIG, per germline (reference sequence).

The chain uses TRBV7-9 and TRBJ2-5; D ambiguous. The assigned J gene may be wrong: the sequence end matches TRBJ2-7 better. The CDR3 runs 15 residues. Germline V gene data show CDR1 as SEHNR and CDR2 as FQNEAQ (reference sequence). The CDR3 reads CASSLAPGRSAEQYF. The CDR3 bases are TGTGCCAGCAGCTTAGCGCCCGGCAGGTCCGCCGAGCAGTACTTC.

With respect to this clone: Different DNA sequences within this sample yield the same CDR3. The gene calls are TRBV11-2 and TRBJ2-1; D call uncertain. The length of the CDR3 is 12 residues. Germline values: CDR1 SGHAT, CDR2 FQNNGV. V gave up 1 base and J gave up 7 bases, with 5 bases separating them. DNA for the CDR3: TGTGCCAGCAGCTTAGGACTGAATGAGCAGTTCTTC. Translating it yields CASSLGLNEQFF.

The CDR3 protein is CASSLVGGQGFYEQYF. The CDR3 DNA reads as TGTGCCAGCAGCTTAGTCGGGGGTCAGGGTTTTTACGAGCAGTACTTC. This chain connects TRBV7-2 to TRBJ2-7, with D maybe TRBD2 (6 bases). In germline, CDR1 is SGHTA, CDR2 FQGNSA. Trimming removed 1 base from V and 4 bases from J, with 17 bases in between. The CDR3 has 16 residues.

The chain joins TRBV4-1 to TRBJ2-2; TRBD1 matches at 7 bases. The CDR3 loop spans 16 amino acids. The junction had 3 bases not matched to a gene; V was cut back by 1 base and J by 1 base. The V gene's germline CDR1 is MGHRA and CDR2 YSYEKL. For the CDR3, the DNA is TGCGCCAGCAGCCAAGGTCGACAGGGGAACACCGGGGAGCTGTTTTTT. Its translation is CASSQGRQGNTGELFF.

The CDR3 is CASSGPGGTQYF. The CDR3 nucleotides read TGTGCCAGCAGCGGTCCGGGGGGTACGCAGTATTTT. The V and J genes are TRBV14 and TRBJ2-3; 7 positions agree with TRBD2. The J segment lost 8 bases and the V segment lost 5 bases, leaving 4 bases of the junction unmatched. CDR3 length equals 12 residues. Per germline, CDR1 SGHDN and CDR2 FVKESK.

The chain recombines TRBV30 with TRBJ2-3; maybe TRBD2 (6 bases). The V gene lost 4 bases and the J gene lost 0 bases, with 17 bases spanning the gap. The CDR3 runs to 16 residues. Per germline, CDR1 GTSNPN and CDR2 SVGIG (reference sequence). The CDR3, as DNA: TGTGCCTGGACGATGAATGGGGGGAAAAGCACAGATACGCAGTATTTT. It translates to CAWTMNGGKSTDTQYF. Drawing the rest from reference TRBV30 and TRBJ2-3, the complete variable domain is SQTIHQWPATLVQPVGSPLSLECTVEGTSNPNLYWYRQAAGRGLQLLFYSVGIGQISSEVPQNLSASRPQDRQFILSSKKLLLSDSGFYLCAWTMNGGKSTDTQYFGPGTRLTVL.

The CDR3 spells CASSVDNLSGNTIYF. The CDR3 DNA sequence: TGTGCCAGCAGTGTAGACAACCTCTCTGGAAACACCATATATTTT. V is TRBV6-1 and J is TRBJ1-3; D gene ambiguous. Per germline, CDR1 MNHNS and CDR2 SASEGT. The length of the CDR3 is 15 residues. Trimming removed 4 bases from V and 0 bases from J, with 10 bases in between.

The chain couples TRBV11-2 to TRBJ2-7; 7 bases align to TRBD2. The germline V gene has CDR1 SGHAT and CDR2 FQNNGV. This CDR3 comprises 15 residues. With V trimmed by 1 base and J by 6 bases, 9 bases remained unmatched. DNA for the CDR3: TGTGCCAGCAGCTTAGTCGGGCTAGCGGTTAGCGAGCAGTACTTC. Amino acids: CASSLVGLAVSEQYF.

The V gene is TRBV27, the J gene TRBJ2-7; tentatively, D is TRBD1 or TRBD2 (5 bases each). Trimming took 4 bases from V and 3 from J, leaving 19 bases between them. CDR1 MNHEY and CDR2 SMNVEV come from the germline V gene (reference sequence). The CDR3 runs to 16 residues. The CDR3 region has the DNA TGTGCCAGCAGTTCCAAAGGGACCGGGGTCTTCTACGAGCAGTACTTC. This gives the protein CASSSKGTGVFYEQYF.

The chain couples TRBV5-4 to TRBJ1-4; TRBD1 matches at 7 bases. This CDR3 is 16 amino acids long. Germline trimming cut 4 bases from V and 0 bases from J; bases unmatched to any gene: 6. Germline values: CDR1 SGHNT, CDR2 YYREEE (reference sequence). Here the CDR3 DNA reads TGTGCCAGCAGCCCGACAGGGAGTGCAACTAATGAAAAACTGTTTTTT. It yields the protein CASSPTGSATNEKLFF. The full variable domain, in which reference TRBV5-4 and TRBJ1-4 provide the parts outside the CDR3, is ETGVTQSPTHLIKTRGQQVTLRCSSQSGHNTVSWYQQALGQGPQFIFQYYREEENGRGNFPPRFSGLQFPNYSSELNVNALELDDSALYLCASSPTGSATNEKLFFGSGTQLSVL.